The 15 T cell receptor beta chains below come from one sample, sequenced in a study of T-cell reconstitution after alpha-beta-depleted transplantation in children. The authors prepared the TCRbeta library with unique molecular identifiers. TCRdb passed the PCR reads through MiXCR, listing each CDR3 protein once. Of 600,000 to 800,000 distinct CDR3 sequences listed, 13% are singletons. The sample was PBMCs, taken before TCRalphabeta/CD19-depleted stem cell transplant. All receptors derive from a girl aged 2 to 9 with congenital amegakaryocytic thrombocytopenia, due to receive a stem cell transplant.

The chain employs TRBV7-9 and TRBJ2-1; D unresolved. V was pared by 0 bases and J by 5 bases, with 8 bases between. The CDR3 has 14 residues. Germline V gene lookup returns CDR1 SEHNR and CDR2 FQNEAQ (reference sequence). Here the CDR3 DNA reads TGTGCCAGCAGCTTAGCATTAGGCGACAATGAGCAGTTCTTC. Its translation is CASSLALGDNEQFF.

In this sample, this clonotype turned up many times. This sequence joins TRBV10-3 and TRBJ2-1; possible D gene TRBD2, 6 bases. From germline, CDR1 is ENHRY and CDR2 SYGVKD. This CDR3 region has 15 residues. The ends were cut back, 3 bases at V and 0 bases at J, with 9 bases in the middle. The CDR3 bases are TGTGCCATCAGTGATGGGGGGAGCTCCTACAATGAGCAGTTCTTC. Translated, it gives CAISDGGSSYNEQFF.

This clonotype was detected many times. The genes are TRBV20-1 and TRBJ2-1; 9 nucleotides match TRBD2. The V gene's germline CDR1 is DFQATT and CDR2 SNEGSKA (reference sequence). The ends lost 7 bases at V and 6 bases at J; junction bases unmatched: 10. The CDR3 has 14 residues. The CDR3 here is CSVGPGGRANEQFF. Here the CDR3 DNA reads TGCAGTGTAGGTCCCGGCGGGAGGGCCAATGAGCAGTTCTTC.

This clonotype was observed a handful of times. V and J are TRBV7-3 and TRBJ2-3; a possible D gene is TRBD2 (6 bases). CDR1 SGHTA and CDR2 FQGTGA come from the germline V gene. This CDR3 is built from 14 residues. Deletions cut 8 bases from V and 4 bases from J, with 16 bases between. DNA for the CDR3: TGTGCCAGCCAGCCGGCGGGACCCCCAGATACGCAGTATTTT. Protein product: CASQPAGPPDTQYF.

The CDR3 DNA sequence: TGCAGTGCTCATACTTGGGCGGGAGAAAAAGAGACCCAGTACTTC. This codes for CSAHTWAGEKETQYF. V is TRBV20-1 and J is TRBJ2-5; 7 bases align to TRBD2. The CDR3 contains 15 residues. Per germline, CDR1 DFQATT and CDR2 SNEGSKA (reference sequence). V shed 5 bases and J 3 bases; nucleotides not matched to a gene: 12.

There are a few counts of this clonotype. Here the CDR3 reads CASRMNSQETQYF. In DNA form, the CDR3 reads TGCGCCAGCAGGATGAACAGCCAAGAGACCCAGTACTTC. V and J are TRBV5-1 and TRBJ2-5, with D unclear. This CDR3 is 13 amino acids long. The germline V gene encodes CDR1 SGHRS and CDR2 YFSETQ. Trimming cost V 5 bases and J 1 base, with 9 bases left between them.

CDR3 sequence: CASSIPRLSSGANVLTF. CDR3 coding DNA: TGTGCCAGTAGTATCCCCCGGCTAAGCTCTGGGGCCAACGTCCTGACTTTC. V is TRBV19 and J is TRBJ2-6; D unclear. Per germline, CDR1 LNHDA and CDR2 SQIVND (reference sequence). The CDR3 totals 17 residues. With 3 bases removed from V and 0 bases from J, the gap between germline ends came to 12 bases.

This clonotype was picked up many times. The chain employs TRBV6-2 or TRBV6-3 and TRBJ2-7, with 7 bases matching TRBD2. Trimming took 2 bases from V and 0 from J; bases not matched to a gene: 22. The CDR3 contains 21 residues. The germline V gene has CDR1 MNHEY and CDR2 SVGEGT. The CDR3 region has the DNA TGTGCCAGCAGTTACAATCCCGGGGGAGGGCCCGAACTTATTAGCTCCTACGAGCAGTACTTC. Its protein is CASSYNPGGGPELISSYEQYF.

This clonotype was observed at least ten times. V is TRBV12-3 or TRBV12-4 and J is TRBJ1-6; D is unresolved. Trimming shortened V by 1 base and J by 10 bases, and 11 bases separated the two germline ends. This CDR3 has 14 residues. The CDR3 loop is CASSLDGMSSPLHF. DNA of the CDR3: TGTGCCAGCAGTTTAGATGGGATGAGCTCACCCCTCCACTTT.

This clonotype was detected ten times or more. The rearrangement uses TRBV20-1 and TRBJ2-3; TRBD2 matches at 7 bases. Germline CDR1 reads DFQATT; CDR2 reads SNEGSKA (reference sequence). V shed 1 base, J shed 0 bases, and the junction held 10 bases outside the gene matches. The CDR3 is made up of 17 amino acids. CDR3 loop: CSARGRGGRLSTDTQYF. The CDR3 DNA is TGCAGTGCTAGAGGTCGGGGCGGGAGACTGAGCACAGATACGCAGTATTTT.

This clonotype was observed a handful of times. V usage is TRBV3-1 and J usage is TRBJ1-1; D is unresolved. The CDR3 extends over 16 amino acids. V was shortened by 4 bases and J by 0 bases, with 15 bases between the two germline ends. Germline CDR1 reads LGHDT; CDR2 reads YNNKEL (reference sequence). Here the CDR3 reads CASSPLSAEMNTEAFF. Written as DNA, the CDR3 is TGTGCCAGCAGCCCATTGTCTGCAGAGATGAACACTGAAGCTTTCTTT.

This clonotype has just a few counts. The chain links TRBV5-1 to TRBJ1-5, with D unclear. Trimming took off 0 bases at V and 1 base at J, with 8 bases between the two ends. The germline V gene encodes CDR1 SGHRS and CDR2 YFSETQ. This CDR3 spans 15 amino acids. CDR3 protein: CASSLGGMSNQPQHF. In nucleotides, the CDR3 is TGCGCCAGCAGCTTGGGAGGGATGAGCAATCAGCCCCAGCATTTT.

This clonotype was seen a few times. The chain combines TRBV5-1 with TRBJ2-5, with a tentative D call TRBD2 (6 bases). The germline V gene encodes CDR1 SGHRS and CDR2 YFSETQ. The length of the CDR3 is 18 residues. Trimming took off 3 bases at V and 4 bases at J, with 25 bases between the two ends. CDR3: CASSSLPDSPGVGETQYF. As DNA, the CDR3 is TGCGCCAGCAGCTCTCTACCAGACAGCCCGGGAGTTGGAGAGACCCAGTACTTC.

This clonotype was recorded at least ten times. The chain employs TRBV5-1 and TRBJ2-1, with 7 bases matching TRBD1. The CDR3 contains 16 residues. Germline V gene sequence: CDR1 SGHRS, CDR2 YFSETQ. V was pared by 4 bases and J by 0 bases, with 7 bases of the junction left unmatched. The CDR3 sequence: CASSPAGGSSYNEQFF. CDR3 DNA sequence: TGCGCCAGCAGCCCGGCAGGGGGTAGCTCCTACAATGAGCAGTTCTTC.

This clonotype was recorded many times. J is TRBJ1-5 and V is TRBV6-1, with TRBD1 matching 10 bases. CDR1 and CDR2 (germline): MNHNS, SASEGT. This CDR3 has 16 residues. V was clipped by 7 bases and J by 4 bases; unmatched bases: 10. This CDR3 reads CASNTTGTGANQPQHF. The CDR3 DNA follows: TGTGCCAGCAACACCACCGGGACAGGGGCTAATCAGCCCCAGCATTTT.